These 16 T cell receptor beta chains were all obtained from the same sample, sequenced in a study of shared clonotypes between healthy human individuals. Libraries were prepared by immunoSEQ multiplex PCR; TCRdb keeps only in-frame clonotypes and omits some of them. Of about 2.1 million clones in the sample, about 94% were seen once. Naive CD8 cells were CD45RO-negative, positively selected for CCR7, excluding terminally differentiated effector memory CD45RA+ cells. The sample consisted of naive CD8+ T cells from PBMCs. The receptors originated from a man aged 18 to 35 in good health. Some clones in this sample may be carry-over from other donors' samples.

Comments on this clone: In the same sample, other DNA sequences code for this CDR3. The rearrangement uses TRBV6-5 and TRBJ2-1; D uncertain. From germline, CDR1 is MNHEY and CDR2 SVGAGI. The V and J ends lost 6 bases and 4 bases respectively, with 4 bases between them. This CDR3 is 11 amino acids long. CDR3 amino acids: CASRSYNEQFF. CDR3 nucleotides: TGTGCCAGCAGGTCGTACAATGAGCAGTTCTTC.

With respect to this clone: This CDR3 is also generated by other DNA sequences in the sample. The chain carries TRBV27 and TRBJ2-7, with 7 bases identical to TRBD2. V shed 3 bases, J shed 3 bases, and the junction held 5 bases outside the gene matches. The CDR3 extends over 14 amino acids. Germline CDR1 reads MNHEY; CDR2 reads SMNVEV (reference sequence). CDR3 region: CASSFAGVGYEQYF. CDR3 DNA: TGTGCCAGCAGTTTCGCGGGAGTGGGCTACGAGCAGTACTTC.

The CDR3 nucleotides read TGTGCCAGCAGCTTAGTCTCTGCGGACGACCTAACTTATCAGCCCCAGCATTTT. This translates into CASSLVSADDLTYQPQHF. The chain uses TRBV7-6 and TRBJ1-5; unclear D gene. The CDR3 consists of 18 residues. Germline CDR1 SGHVS, CDR2 FNYEAQ. The V end was cut by 1 base, the J end by 5 bases, with 21 bases between.

The CDR3 nucleotides read TGTGCCAGCAGCTTAGACAGGTCAGAGACCCAGTACTTC. Protein: CASSLDRSETQYF. The chain uses TRBV13 and TRBJ2-5, with a tentative D call TRBD1 (5 bases). The length of the CDR3 is 13 residues. Germline CDR1 reads PRHDT; CDR2 reads FYEKMQ (reference sequence). With 1 base removed from V and 4 bases from J, the gap between germline ends came to 7 bases.

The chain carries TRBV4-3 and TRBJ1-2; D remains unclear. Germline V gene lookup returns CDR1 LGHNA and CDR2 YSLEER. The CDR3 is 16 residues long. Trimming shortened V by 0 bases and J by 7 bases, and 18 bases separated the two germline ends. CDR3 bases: TGCGCCAGCAGCCAAGATCCACGGGCCCTAATTGCTGGCTACACCTTC. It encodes CASSQDPRALIAGYTF.

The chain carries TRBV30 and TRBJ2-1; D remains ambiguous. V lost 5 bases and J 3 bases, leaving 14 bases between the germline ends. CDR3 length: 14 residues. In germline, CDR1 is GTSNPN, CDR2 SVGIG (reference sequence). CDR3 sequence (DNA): TGTGCCTGGGAATACGGCTCCGACTACAATGAGCAGTTCTTC. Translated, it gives CAWEYGSDYNEQFF.

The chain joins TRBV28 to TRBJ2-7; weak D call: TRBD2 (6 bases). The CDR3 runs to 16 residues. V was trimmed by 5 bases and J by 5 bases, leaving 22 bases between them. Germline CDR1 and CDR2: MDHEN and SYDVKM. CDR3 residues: CASSTPTSDRRDEQYF. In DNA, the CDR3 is TGTGCCAGCAGTACCCCCACATCGGACCGGAGGGACGAGCAGTACTTC.

The CDR3 nucleotides are TGTGCCAGCAGCTTAATTGAGGGACTAGCGGGCCTCAATGAGCAGTTCTTC. It is translated as CASSLIEGLAGLNEQFF. This chain connects TRBV7-2 to TRBJ2-1; 12 bases map to TRBD2. The germline V gene encodes CDR1 SGHTA and CDR2 FQGNSA. V shed 2 bases, J shed 6 bases, and the junction held 8 bases outside the gene matches. The length of the CDR3 is 17 residues.

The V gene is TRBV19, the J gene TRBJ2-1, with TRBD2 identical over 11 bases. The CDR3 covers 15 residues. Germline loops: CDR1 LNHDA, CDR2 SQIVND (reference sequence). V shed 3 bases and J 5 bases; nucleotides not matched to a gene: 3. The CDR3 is CASSIGTSGDNEQFF. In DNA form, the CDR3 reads TGTGCCAGTAGTATCGGGACTAGCGGTGACAATGAGCAGTTCTTC.

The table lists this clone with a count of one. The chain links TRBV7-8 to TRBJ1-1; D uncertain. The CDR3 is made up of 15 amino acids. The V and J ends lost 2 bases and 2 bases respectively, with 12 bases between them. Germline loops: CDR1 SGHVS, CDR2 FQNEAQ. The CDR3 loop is CASSLTPTVNTEAFF. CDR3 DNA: TGTGCCAGCAGCTTAACCCCGACCGTCAACACTGAAGCTTTCTTT.

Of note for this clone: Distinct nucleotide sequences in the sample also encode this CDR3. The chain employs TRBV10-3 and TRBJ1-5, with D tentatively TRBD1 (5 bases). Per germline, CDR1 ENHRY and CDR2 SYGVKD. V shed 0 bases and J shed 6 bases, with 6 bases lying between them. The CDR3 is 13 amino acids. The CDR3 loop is CAISESGGQPQHF. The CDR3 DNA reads TGTGCCATCAGTGAGTCGGGGGGTCAGCCCCAGCATTTT.

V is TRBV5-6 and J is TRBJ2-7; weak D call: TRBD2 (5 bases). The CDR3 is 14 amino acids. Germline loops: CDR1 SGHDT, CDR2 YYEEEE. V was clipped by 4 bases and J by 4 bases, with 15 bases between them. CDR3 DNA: TGTGCCAGCAGCCCCTGGACTGAAATATACGAGCAGTACTTC. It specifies CASSPWTEIYEQYF.

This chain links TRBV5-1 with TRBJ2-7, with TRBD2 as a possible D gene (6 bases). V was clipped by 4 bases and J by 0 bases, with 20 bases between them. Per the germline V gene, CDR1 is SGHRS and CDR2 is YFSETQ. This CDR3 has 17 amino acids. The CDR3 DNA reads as TGCGCCAGCAGCCCGACCACGAGGGCGGGGCGCTCCTACGAGCAGTACTTC. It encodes CASSPTTRAGRSYEQYF.

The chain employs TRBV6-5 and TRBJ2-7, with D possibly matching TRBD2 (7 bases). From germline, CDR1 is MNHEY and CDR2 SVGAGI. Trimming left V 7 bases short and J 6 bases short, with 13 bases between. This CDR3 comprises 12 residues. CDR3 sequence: CASTQGGGEQYF. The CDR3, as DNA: TGTGCCAGCACTCAAGGGGGGGGCGAGCAGTACTTC.

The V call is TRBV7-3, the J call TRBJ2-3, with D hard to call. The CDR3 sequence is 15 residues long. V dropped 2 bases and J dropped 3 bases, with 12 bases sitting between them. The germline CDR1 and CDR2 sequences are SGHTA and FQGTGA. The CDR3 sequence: CASSLHQSVTDTQYF. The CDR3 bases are TGTGCCAGCAGCTTACATCAGTCGGTTACAGATACGCAGTATTTT.

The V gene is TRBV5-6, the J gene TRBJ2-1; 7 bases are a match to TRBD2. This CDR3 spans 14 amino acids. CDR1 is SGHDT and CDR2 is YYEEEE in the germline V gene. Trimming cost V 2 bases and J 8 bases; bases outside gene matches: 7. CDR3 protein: CASSFSLAVDEQFF. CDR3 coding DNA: TGTGCCAGCAGCTTCTCCCTAGCGGTGGATGAGCAGTTCTTC.